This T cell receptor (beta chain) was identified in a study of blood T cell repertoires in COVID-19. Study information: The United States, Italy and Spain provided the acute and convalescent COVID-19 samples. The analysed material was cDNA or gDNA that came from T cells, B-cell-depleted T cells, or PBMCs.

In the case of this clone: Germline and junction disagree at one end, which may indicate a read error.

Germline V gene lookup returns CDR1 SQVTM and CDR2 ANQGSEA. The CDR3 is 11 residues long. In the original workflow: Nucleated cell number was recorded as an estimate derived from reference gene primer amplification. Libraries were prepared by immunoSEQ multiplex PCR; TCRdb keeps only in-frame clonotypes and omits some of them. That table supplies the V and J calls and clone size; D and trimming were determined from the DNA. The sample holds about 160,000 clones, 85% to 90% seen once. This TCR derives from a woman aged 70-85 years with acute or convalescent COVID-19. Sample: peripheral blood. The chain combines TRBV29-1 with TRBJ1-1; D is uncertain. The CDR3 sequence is CSVTENIEAFF. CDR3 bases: TGCAGCGTTACCGAAAACATTGAAGCTTTCTTT.